This T cell receptor beta chain was documented in a study of T cells after posttransplantation cyclophosphamide. Study outcomes and limitations: Tissue-infiltrating T cells from skin or gut overlapped little with blood T cells.

This clone was seen many times. What it binds is unknown. CDR1 is GTSNPN, CDR2 SVGIG, per germline (reference sequence). J lost 6 bases, V lost 5 bases, and 5 bases had no gene match. The CDR3 runs to 13 residues. TCRdb's copy holds only in-frame clones and misses some; the assay was immunoSEQ multiplex PCR. Singletons are absent from the sample, which has under 45,000 clones. This sequence joins TRBV30 and TRBJ1-4; 8 bases are a match to TRBD1. The sequenced sample was PBMCs. The source is a woman aged 45 to 65 in good health and a related stem cell transplant donor. CDR3 in DNA: TGTGCCTGGCGCACAGGGGGGTATGAAAAACTGTTTTTT. Its protein product is CAWRTGGYEKLFF.